The 9 T cell receptor beta chains presented below share a single source sample, sequenced in a study of beta chain features in type 1 diabetes. Every bit of the isolated RNA underwent reverse transcription, so sequencing read expressed TCRB transcripts. Profiled with immunoSEQ multiplex PCR; TCRdb holds only in-frame clones, not every one. The table has more than 130,000 clones, 6.9% seen once. Sequencing was carried out using central memory CD4+ T cells from blood. The origin of the receptors is a woman in her thirties in good health.

This clone has a handful of counts. The chain uses TRBV4-3 and TRBJ2-1, with D perhaps matching TRBD1 (6 bases). The CDR3 is 16 amino acids. CDR1 and CDR2 (germline): LGHNA, YSLEER. Trimming pared 4 bases from V and 6 bases from J, leaving 19 bases between. The CDR3 region has the DNA TGCGCCAGCAGCCCTCGCCAGCCCGGGACAACCAATGAGCAGTTCTTC. Protein product: CASSPRQPGTTNEQFF.

The rearrangement uses TRBV4-2 and TRBJ2-7, with 7 bases aligning to TRBD1. Per the germline V gene, CDR1 is LGHNA and CDR2 is YNFKEQ. This CDR3 contains 14 residues. V was pared by 4 bases and J by 4 bases, with 7 bases of the junction left unmatched. The CDR3 sequence is CASSPQTGSYEQYF. The CDR3 DNA sequence: TGTGCCAGCAGCCCACAGACAGGGTCTTACGAGCAGTACTTC.

The chain employs TRBV10-1 and TRBJ2-3; possible D gene TRBD2, 6 bases. Germline V CDR1 and CDR2: WNHNN, SYGVQD (reference sequence). The CDR3 is 15 amino acids. Trimming took 3 bases from V and 2 from J, leaving 12 bases between them. The CDR3 loop reads CASSEAGHHTDTQYF. As DNA, the CDR3 is TGCGCCAGCAGTGAAGCGGGTCACCACACAGATACGCAGTATTTT.

The sample holds a few counts of this clone. The genes are TRBV7-6 and TRBJ1-4, with D possibly TRBD1 on 6 matching bases. Germline V gene data show CDR1 as SGHVS and CDR2 as FNYEAQ. V lost 1 base and J 7 bases, leaving 13 bases between the germline ends. This CDR3 contains 15 residues. CDR3 protein: CASSLGGQTSEKLFF. For the CDR3, the DNA is TGTGCCAGCAGCTTAGGTGGACAGACATCTGAAAAACTGTTTTTT.

This clone was observed at least ten times. V gene TRBV6-1 combines with J gene TRBJ2-7; 9 bases are shared with TRBD1. The CDR3 loop spans 14 amino acids. Germline loops: CDR1 MNHNS, CDR2 SASEGT. V lost 4 bases, J lost 5 bases, and 6 bases stayed unmatched. CDR3 in DNA: TGTGCCAGCAGTGCCCTCACAGGGGGCGACGAGCAGTACTTC. It specifies CASSALTGGDEQYF.

This clone appeared a few times. The rearrangement joins TRBV12-5 to TRBJ1-1, with D perhaps TRBD1 (6 bases). V lost 6 bases to trimming and J lost 1 base, with 9 bases between them. There are 13 residues in the CDR3. Germline V CDR1 and CDR2: LGHNT, FRNRAP. The CDR3 region has the DNA TGTGCTAGTGGACAGGGTTGGAACACTGAAGCTTTCTTT. Protein product: CASGQGWNTEAFF.

The gene calls are TRBV6-6 and TRBJ2-3; possibly TRBD2 for D (5 bases). The V gene lost 3 bases and the J gene lost 3 bases, with 7 bases spanning the gap. This CDR3 comprises 13 residues. Germline lookup yields CDR1 MNHNY and CDR2 SVGAGI (reference sequence). This chain's CDR3 is CASSYWETDTQYF. Here the CDR3 DNA reads TGTGCCAGCAGTTATTGGGAGACAGATACGCAGTATTTT.

In this sample, this clone turned up a few times. This chain connects TRBV29-1 to TRBJ2-1; 10 bases match TRBD2. Germline CDR1 is SQVTM and CDR2 is ANQGSEA. The J segment lost 10 bases and the V segment lost 1 base, leaving 7 bases of the junction unmatched. The CDR3 runs 14 residues. The CDR3 here is CSVEGLAGAREQFF. The CDR3 DNA follows: TGCAGCGTTGAAGGTCTAGCGGGAGCTAGGGAGCAGTTCTTC.

This clone was seen at least ten times. The chain joins TRBV7-2 to TRBJ1-1, with 7 bases lining up with TRBD1. The CDR3 has 15 residues. Germline assignment: CDR1 SGHTA and CDR2 FQGNSA. Trimming cost V 4 bases and J 11 bases; bases outside gene matches: 16. The CDR3 reads CASSSVATGSKQAFF. Here the CDR3 DNA reads TGTGCCAGCAGCTCCGTGGCGACAGGGTCAAAGCAGGCTTTCTTT.